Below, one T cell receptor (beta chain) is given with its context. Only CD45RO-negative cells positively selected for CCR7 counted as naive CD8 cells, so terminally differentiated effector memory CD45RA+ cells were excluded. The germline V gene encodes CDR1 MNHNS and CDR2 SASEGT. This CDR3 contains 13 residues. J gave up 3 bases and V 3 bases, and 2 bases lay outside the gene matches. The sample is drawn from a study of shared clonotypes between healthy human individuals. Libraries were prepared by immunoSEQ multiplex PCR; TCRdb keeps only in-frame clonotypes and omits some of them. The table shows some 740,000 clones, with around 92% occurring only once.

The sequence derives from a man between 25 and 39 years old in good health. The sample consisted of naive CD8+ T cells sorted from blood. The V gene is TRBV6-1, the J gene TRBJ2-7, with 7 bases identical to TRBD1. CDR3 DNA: TGTGCCAGCAGTGATAGGGACAGCTACGAGCAGTACTTC. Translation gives CASSDRDSYEQYF.